The 29 T cell receptor beta chains in this list originate from one sample, sequenced in a study of blood T cell repertoires in COVID-19. Repertoires were generated with immunoSEQ multiplex PCR, while TCRdb's copy carries only in-frame clones and drops some. The table lists hundreds of thousands of clones, over 80% of them singletons, with under 0.3% in the top ten. The sequenced sample was peripheral blood. The receptors originated from a woman aged 18-35 years with acute or convalescent COVID-19.

V usage is TRBV11-2 and J usage is TRBJ1-2; D possibly corresponds to TRBD1 (5 bases). Trimming cost V 5 bases and J 1 base, with 20 bases left between them. Germline V gives CDR1 SGHAT, CDR2 FQNNGV. This CDR3 contains 17 residues. DNA of the CDR3: TGTGCCAGCAGCCTATCCCGGTTTCAGGGCTTTAACTATGGCTACACCTTC. Protein sequence: CASSLSRFQGFNYGYTF.

This chain joins TRBV10-1 and TRBJ1-5; TRBD1 might be the D (6 bases). CDR3 size: 17 residues. Germline CDR1 WNHNN, CDR2 SYGVQD (reference sequence). Trimming removed 2 bases from V and 0 bases from J, with 14 bases in between. The DNA for the CDR3 is TGCGCCAGCAGTGAGAGGGGACACTCTTATAGCAATCAGCCCCAGCATTTT. As protein: CASSERGHSYSNQPQHF.

This CDR3 is CASTTGTSYNEQFF. The DNA for the CDR3 is TGTGCCAGCACCACCGGGACTAGTTACAATGAGCAGTTCTTC. The chain combines TRBV27 with TRBJ2-1, with 8 bases that match TRBD2. After removal of 7 bases from V and 4 bases from J, the junction contained 6 bases not matched to a gene. Germline V lookup: CDR1 MNHEY, CDR2 SMNVEV (reference sequence). This CDR3 is 14 amino acids long.

The V gene is TRBV29-1, the J gene TRBJ1-5; 10 bases align to TRBD1. Trimming took 4 bases from V and 10 from J; bases not matched to a gene: 13. The CDR3 sequence is 15 residues long. CDR1 and CDR2 from the germline V gene are SQVTM and ANQGSEA. The CDR3 is CSVAIAGTGALPQHF. The CDR3 bases are TGCAGCGTTGCGATAGCCGGGACAGGGGCGCTTCCCCAGCATTTT.

The chain combines TRBV4-1 with TRBJ2-3, with D perhaps matching TRBD1 (5 bases). CDR1 is MGHRA, CDR2 YSYEKL, per germline. The V gene lost 4 bases and the J gene lost 3 bases, with 8 bases spanning the gap. The CDR3 consists of 13 residues. CDR3 sequence: CASSPDRTDTQYF. In nucleotides, the CDR3 is TGCGCCAGCAGCCCAGACAGAACAGATACGCAGTATTTT.

The chain recombines TRBV25-1 with TRBJ1-2; 8 positions match TRBD1. Per the germline V gene, CDR1 is MGHDK and CDR2 is SYGVNS. The length of the CDR3 is 15 residues. The ends lost 6 bases at V and 4 bases at J; junction bases unmatched: 10. The CDR3 DNA reads TGTGCCAGCAGCGGGACAGGTATCGTCTCCTATGGCTACACCTTC. Amino acid sequence: CASSGTGIVSYGYTF.

The V and J genes are TRBV6-5 and TRBJ1-6, with D maybe TRBD1 (6 bases). From germline, CDR1 is MNHEY and CDR2 SVGAGI. The CDR3 spans 13 residues. V was cut by 7 bases and J by 14 bases, with 18 bases left in between. The CDR3 loop reads CASTPTTGSTLHF. As DNA, the CDR3 is TGTGCCAGCACCCCTACAACAGGGTCAACCCTCCACTTT.

The chain has TRBV6-5 and TRBJ2-1, with 12 bases aligning to TRBD2. Germline trimming cut 11 bases from V and 5 bases from J; bases unmatched to any gene: 7. Per the germline V gene, CDR1 is MNHEY and CDR2 is SVGAGI. The CDR3 is 14 amino acids. CDR3 nucleotide sequence: TGTGCCGGGCGAGGACTAGCGGGGAACAATGAGCAGTTCTTC. It is translated as CAGRGLAGNNEQFF.

The chain carries TRBV24-1 and TRBJ2-3, with 8 bases matching TRBD2. The length of the CDR3 is 16 residues. Germline V gene data show CDR1 as KGHDR and CDR2 as SFDVKD. V gave up 4 bases and J gave up 7 bases; unmatched junction bases: 12. Here the CDR3 reads CATSDTLAGTHHTQYF. The CDR3 DNA is TGTGCCACCAGTGACACCCTAGCGGGTACTCACCATACGCAGTATTTT.

The V call is TRBV5-1, the J call TRBJ2-5; no definite D call. V was trimmed by 1 base and J by 4 bases, leaving 2 bases between them. This CDR3 contains 11 residues. Germline-derived CDR1 and CDR2 are SGHRS and YFSETQ. Written as DNA, the CDR3 is TGCGCCAGCAGCTTGCGAGAGACCCAGTACTTC. This codes for CASSLRETQYF.

This chain links TRBV27 with TRBJ1-2, with 7 bases lining up with TRBD1. The V gene end was trimmed by 0 bases and the J gene end by 6 bases; junction bases not matched to a gene: 7. The CDR3 spans 15 residues. Germline loops: CDR1 MNHEY, CDR2 SMNVEV (reference sequence). In nucleotides, the CDR3 is TGTGCCAGCAGTTTATCGACTGGGACAGCAAATGGCTACACCTTC. The encoded protein is CASSLSTGTANGYTF.

This clone was seen a single time. The chain links TRBV5-6 to TRBJ1-1; 9 bases align to TRBD1. The CDR3 has 15 amino acids. The junction had 8 bases not matched to a gene; V was cut back by 3 bases and J by 5 bases. Germline CDR1 SGHDT, CDR2 YYEEEE. The CDR3 is CASSWPGTGKTEAFF. CDR3 bases: TGTGCCAGCAGCTGGCCGGGGACAGGGAAGACTGAAGCTTTCTTT.

CDR3 region: CASSWRTVREKLFF. Here the CDR3 DNA reads TGCGCCAGCAGCTGGCGGACAGTGCGGGAAAAACTGTTTTTT. The chain has TRBV5-1 and TRBJ1-4; D perhaps matches TRBD1 (6 bases). V was pared by 3 bases and J by 8 bases, with 14 bases between. The CDR3 is 14 residues long. Germline V lookup: CDR1 SGHRS, CDR2 YFSETQ. The whole variable domain, filled in from reference TRBV5-1 and TRBJ1-4, reads KAGVTQTPRYLIKTRGQQVTLSCSPISGHRSVSWYQQTPGQGLQFLFEYFSETQRNKGNFPGRFSGRQFSNSRSEMNVSTLELGDSALYLCASSWRTVREKLFFGSGTQLSVL.

The rearrangement joins TRBV19 to TRBJ1-2; 10 positions match TRBD1. The CDR3 consists of 15 residues. CDR1 is LNHDA, CDR2 SQIVND, per germline (reference sequence). Germline trimming cut 8 bases from V and 7 bases from J; bases unmatched to any gene: 13. The CDR3 DNA follows: TGTGCCAGTGGCCCATCGGGACAGGGGAAAGGTGGCTACACCTTC. It translates to CASGPSGQGKGGYTF.

This clone appeared a few times. Distinct nucleotide sequences in the sample also encode this CDR3. This chain connects TRBV6-4 to TRBJ2-3; D gene ambiguous. In germline, CDR1 is MRHNA, CDR2 SNTAGT. V was trimmed by 4 bases and J by 1 base, leaving 6 bases between them. This CDR3 region has 13 residues. CDR3 sequence reads: CASSAGGTDTQYF. The DNA of the CDR3 is TGTGCCAGCAGTGCGGGTGGCACAGATACGCAGTATTTT.

This chain links TRBV9 with TRBJ2-1, with D perhaps TRBD2 (5 bases). The CDR3 sequence is 14 residues long. Germline-derived CDR1 and CDR2 are SGDLS and YYNGEE. V gave up 0 bases and J gave up 3 bases, with 7 bases separating them. CDR3 protein: CASSVGSDYNEQFF. The DNA for the CDR3 is TGTGCCAGCAGCGTAGGTAGCGACTACAATGAGCAGTTCTTC.

The V gene is TRBV4-1, the J gene TRBJ2-7; TRBD1 matches at 7 bases. The germline gives CDR1 MGHRA, CDR2 YSYEKL. CDR3 length equals 15 residues. Trimming at V came to 0 bases and at J to 1 base, leaving 3 bases not matched to a gene. In nucleotides, the CDR3 is TGCGCCAGCAGCCAAGAGGACAGGCCGTCCTACGAGCAGTACTTC. This sequence encodes CASSQEDRPSYEQYF.

This rearrangement joins TRBV28 to TRBJ1-2; D might be TRBD1 (5 bases). The CDR3 runs to 13 residues. V was cut by 2 bases and J by 7 bases, with 11 bases left in between. CDR1 is MDHEN and CDR2 is SYDVKM in the germline V gene. The CDR3 DNA is TGTGCCAGCAGTTTAGGGTTGGGGGGTGGCTACACCTTC. This gives the protein CASSLGLGGGYTF.

The chain links TRBV6-4 to TRBJ2-1; TRBD2 agrees at 9 bases. Germline values: CDR1 MRHNA, CDR2 SNTAGT. The CDR3 spans 16 residues. Losses at the gene ends were 0 bases for V and 9 bases for J; bases not matched to a gene: 9. CDR3 in amino acids: CASSDSERGESGEQFF. The CDR3 DNA is TGTGCCAGCAGTGACTCGGAGCGGGGGGAGTCTGGTGAGCAGTTCTTC.

This clone was detected once. The chain combines TRBV9 with TRBJ2-3, with 9 positions matching TRBD1. Looked up from germline, CDR1 is SGDLS and CDR2 is YYNGEE. Trimming cost V 1 base and J 3 bases; bases outside gene matches: 9. The CDR3 has 17 amino acids. The CDR3 loop reads CASSVKGTGFITDTQYF. CDR3 DNA sequence: TGTGCCAGCAGCGTAAAGGGGACAGGGTTTATTACAGATACGCAGTATTTT.

For the CDR3, the DNA is TGTGCCAGTAGTAAGAGCCGCCCGGACACTGAAGCTTTCTTT. Translated: CASSKSRPDTEAFF. The chain recombines TRBV19 with TRBJ1-1; D is unclear. The CDR3 runs to 14 residues. The V and J ends lost 4 bases and 3 bases respectively, with 12 bases between them. CDR1 is LNHDA, CDR2 SQIVND, per germline (reference sequence).

This chain connects TRBV14 to TRBJ1-4; 9 bases agree with TRBD1. The CDR3 is 15 amino acids. Germline-derived CDR1 and CDR2 are SGHDN and FVKESK. With V trimmed by 0 bases and J by 8 bases, 4 bases remained unmatched. CDR3 coding DNA: TGTGCCAGCAGCCAAGACGGACAGGGGAGGGAAAAACTGTTTTTT. Residues: CASSQDGQGREKLFF. The whole variable domain, filled in from reference TRBV14 and TRBJ1-4, reads EAGVTQFPSHSVIEKGQTVTLRCDPISGHDNLYWYRRVMGKEIKFLLHFVKESKQDESGMPNNRFLAERTGGTYSTLKVQPAELEDSGVYFCASSQDGQGREKLFFGSGTQLSVL.

The CDR3 nucleotides are TGTGCCACTAGACAACAGGGTAGCTATGGCTACACCTTC. Its protein is CATRQQGSYGYTF. This chain connects TRBV19 to TRBJ1-2; tentatively, D is TRBD1 (6 bases). This CDR3 spans 13 amino acids. Trimming removed 10 bases from V and 4 bases from J, with 16 bases in between. CDR1 is LNHDA, CDR2 SQIVND, per germline (reference sequence).

V is TRBV28 and J is TRBJ2-3; TRBD2 agrees at 12 bases. The V gene's germline CDR1 is MDHEN and CDR2 SYDVKM. The CDR3 is 15 residues long. Germline trimming cut 4 bases from V and 5 bases from J; bases unmatched to any gene: 4. CDR3: CASSSSGGGGDTQYF. The CDR3 DNA reads TGTGCCAGCAGTTCTAGCGGGGGGGGTGGAGATACGCAGTATTTT.

A remark on this clone: A much larger clonotype is one base distant, so this may be a read error. Other DNA sequences in the sample encode the same CDR3. The chain joins TRBV12-3 or TRBV12-4 to TRBJ2-7; D remains unclear. V lost 6 bases, J lost 2 bases, and 5 bases lay in between. The CDR3 is made up of 11 amino acids. The CDR3 coding sequence is TGTGCCAGCAGCCCCGCCTACGAGCAGTACTTC. This codes for CASSPAYEQYF.

V gene TRBV21-1 combines with J gene TRBJ2-5; the table names TRBD1, a call not compared with the DNA. TRBV21-1 is reported as a pseudogene. The CDR3 runs to 14 residues. CDR3 bases: TGTGCCAGCAGCAAACTAACAGGAGAAGAGACCCAGTACTTC. Protein sequence: CASSKLTGEETQYF.

This rearrangement joins TRBV28 to TRBJ1-3, with TRBD1 identical over 7 bases. From germline, CDR1 is MDHEN and CDR2 SYDVKM. The CDR3 is 16 residues long. The trim removed 7 bases at V and 0 bases at J, leaving 9 bases unmatched. CDR3 sequence: CASTPVPGGSGNTIYF. CDR3 bases: TGTGCCAGCACTCCAGTCCCAGGGGGCTCTGGAAACACCATATATTTT.

The chain combines TRBV6-2 or TRBV6-3 with TRBJ1-4, with D maybe TRBD1 (5 bases). V was clipped by 5 bases and J by 3 bases, with 10 bases between them. The CDR3 has 14 residues. The germline V gene encodes CDR1 MNHEY and CDR2 SVGEGT. CDR3 nucleotide sequence: TGTGCCAGCAGTCGACAGTACGCTAATGAAAAACTGTTTTTT. Amino acids: CASSRQYANEKLFF.

V and J are TRBV5-6 and TRBJ1-4, with D perhaps matching TRBD1 (6 bases). This CDR3 is 12 amino acids long. Per germline, CDR1 SGHDT and CDR2 YYEEEE. Trimming pared 4 bases from V and 16 bases from J, leaving 17 bases between. This chain's CDR3 is CASSLSGTYAFF. CDR3 DNA: TGTGCCAGCAGCCTGTCCGGGACATATGCGTTTTTT. The entire variable domain, with the rest obtained from reference TRBV5-6 and TRBJ1-4, is as follows: DAGVTQSPTHLIKTRGQQVTLRCSPKSGHDTVSWYQQALGQGPQFIFQYYEEEERQRGNFPDRFSGHQFPNYSSELNVNALLLGDSALYLCASSLSGTYAFFGSGTQLSVL.